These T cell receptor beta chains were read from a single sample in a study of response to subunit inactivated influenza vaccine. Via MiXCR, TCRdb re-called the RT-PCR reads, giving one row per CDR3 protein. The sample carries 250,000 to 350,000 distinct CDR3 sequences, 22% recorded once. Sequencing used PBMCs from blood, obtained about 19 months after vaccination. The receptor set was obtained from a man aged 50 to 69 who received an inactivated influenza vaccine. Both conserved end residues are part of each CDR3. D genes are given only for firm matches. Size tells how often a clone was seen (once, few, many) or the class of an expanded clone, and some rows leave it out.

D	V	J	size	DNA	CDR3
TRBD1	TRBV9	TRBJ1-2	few	TGTGCCAGCAGCGCCCTAGGTAGGGGGCTGAGTAGGGGCTACACCTTC	CASSALGRGLSRGYTF
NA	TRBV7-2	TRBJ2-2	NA	TGTGCCAGCAGCCCACGAAGCGTTACCGGGGAGCTGTTTTTT	CASSPRSVTGELFF
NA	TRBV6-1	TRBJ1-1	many	TGTGCCAGCAATAGACAGAAAAACACTGAAGCTTTCTTT	CASNRQKNTEAFF
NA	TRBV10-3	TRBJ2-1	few	TGTGCCATCAGTGACGGCGGGCTCAACAATGAGCAGTTCTTC	CAISDGGLNNEQFF
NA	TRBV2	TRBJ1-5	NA	TGTGCCAGCAGTACACCCCCCGACCGACAGGCCAATCAGCCCCAGCATTTT	CASSTPPDRQANQPQHF
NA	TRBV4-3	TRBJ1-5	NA	TGCGCCAGCAGCCAAGATTGGGGAGGGACTAATCAGCCCCAGCATTTT	CASSQDWGGTNQPQHF
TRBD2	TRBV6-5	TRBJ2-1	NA	TGTGCCAGCAGTTACTTGGCTAGCGGGAGTACTGAGCAGTTCTTC	CASSYLASGSTEQFF
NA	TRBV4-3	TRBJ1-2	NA	TGCGCCAGCAGCCGAGAACTATCCCCTGCCTATGGCTACACCTTC	CASSRELSPAYGYTF
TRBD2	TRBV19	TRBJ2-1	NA	TGTGCCAGTAGTAAAGCGGGAGGTCCCAATGAGCAGTTCTTC	CASSKAGGPNEQFF
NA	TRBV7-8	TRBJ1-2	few	TGTGCCAGCAGCTTAGTCGCGGAACTCTATGGCTACACCTTC	CASSLVAELYGYTF
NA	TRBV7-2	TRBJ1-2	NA	TGTGCCAGCAGCTATACCGTTTGGGGTTCGACTGGTTCTGGCTACACCTTC	CASSYTVWGSTGSGYTF
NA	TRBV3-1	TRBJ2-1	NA	TGTGCCAGCAGCCAAGAAACGAACTCCTACAATGAGCAGTTCTTC	CASSQETNSYNEQFF
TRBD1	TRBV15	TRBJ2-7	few	TGTGCCACCAGCAGATCAACCGGGACAGGACCCTACGAGCAGTACTTC	CATSRSTGTGPYEQYF
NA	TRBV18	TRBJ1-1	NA	TGTGCCAGCTCACTGCAGACAGAGGCTGAAGCTTTCTTT	CASSLQTEAEAFF
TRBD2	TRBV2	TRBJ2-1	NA	TGTGCCAGCAGTTTCGGACTAGCGACAACCTACAATGAGCAGTTCTTC	CASSFGLATTYNEQFF
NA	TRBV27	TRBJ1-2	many	TGTGCCAGCAGCCTCGACGGATACTATGGCTACACCTTC	CASSLDGYYGYTF